These 25 T cell receptor beta chains were sequenced from one sample in a study of shared clonotypes between healthy human individuals. Measured with immunoSEQ multiplex PCR; TCRdb has only the in-frame clones, and not every one. The data contain some 2.1 million clones, 85% to 95% of them singletons. Sequencing used naive CD4+ T cells sorted from blood. As to subset: CD45RA+ positively selected. These receptors were obtained from a man in his late teens or twenties in good health.

As to this clone: At the DNA level, this CDR3 is encoded by other sequences in the same sample as well. J is TRBJ1-4 and V is TRBV28; TRBD1 is a possible D gene (6 bases). In germline, CDR1 is MDHEN, CDR2 SYDVKM. CDR3 length: 15 amino acids. The ends were cut back, 6 bases at V and 1 base at J, with 12 bases in the middle. The CDR3 region is CASSPRGGTNEKLFF. The CDR3 bases are TGTGCCAGCAGCCCTCGAGGGGGAACTAATGAAAAACTGTTTTTT.

The chain combines TRBV12-1 with TRBJ1-6. TRBV12-1 is reported as a pseudogene. This CDR3 has 18 residues. Written as DNA, the CDR3 is TGTGCCAGCAGCGCCTACACCATCGAGAGCTCCTATAATTCACCCCTCCACTTT. Residues: CASSAYTIESSYNSPLHF.

This chain links TRBV6-1 with TRBJ1-2; D not resolved. V was clipped by 4 bases and J by 8 bases, with 17 bases between them. Germline V gene lookup returns CDR1 MNHNS and CDR2 SASEGT. This CDR3 is 14 amino acids long. The CDR3 loop is CASSAGGSVGGYTF. CDR3 DNA: TGTGCCAGCAGTGCTGGCGGCAGCGTTGGGGGCTACACCTTC.

J is TRBJ1-1 and V is TRBV5-1; 7 bases are a match to TRBD1. This CDR3 spans 15 amino acids. Germline-derived CDR1 and CDR2 are SGHRS and YFSETQ. After removal of 2 bases from V and 3 bases from J, the junction contained 7 bases not matched to a gene. CDR3: CASSFRQGVDTEAFF. The DNA for the CDR3 is TGCGCCAGCAGCTTTCGACAGGGTGTCGACACTGAAGCTTTCTTT.

The CDR3 reads CASSLNAGAPWEQYF. The DNA of the CDR3 is TGTGCCAGCAGCTTAAACGCGGGGGCCCCCTGGGAGCAGTACTTC. This chain uses TRBV7-9 with TRBJ2-7; maybe TRBD2 (7 bases). The V end was cut by 2 bases, the J end by 7 bases, with 18 bases between. Per the germline V gene, CDR1 is SEHNR and CDR2 is FQNEAQ (reference sequence). The CDR3 length is 15 residues.

This clone was seen just once. Here the CDR3 DNA reads TGCGCCAGCAGCCAAGATTCGGCTTACACAGATACGCAGTATTTT. Translated, it gives CASSQDSAYTDTQYF. J is TRBJ2-3 and V is TRBV4-3, with D uncertain. Germline CDR1 reads LGHNA; CDR2 reads YSLEER. This CDR3 is 15 amino acids long. Between the trimmed V and J ends, which lost 0 bases and 2 bases, there was a span of 9 bases.

This clone has a count of ten or more. CDR3 bases: TGTGCCTGGAGTGTAAATCTTTCACAGGGGGACTACACCTTC. Protein product: CAWSVNLSQGDYTF. The rearrangement uses TRBV30 and TRBJ1-2, with TRBD1 identical over 8 bases. The V segment lost 0 bases and the J segment 10 bases; nucleotides outside the gene matches: 10. This CDR3 region has 14 residues. Germline V CDR1 and CDR2: GTSNPN, SVGIG (reference sequence).

The chain recombines TRBV7-2 with TRBJ1-4; 7 positions agree with TRBD1. V lost 3 bases to trimming and J lost 8 bases; unmatched junction nucleotides: 12. Germline V gives CDR1 SGHTA, CDR2 FQGNSA. This CDR3 is built from 16 residues. CDR3 DNA: TGTGCCAGCAGCTTTCAACCGGGACAGTCATCAGAAAAACTGTTTTTT. It codes for CASSFQPGQSSEKLFF.

The CDR3, as DNA: TGTGCCAGTAGTGGGTCCGCTGAGCAGTTCTTC. Its translation is CASSGSAEQFF. The J gene is TRBJ2-1, the V gene TRBV19; D call uncertain. Per germline, CDR1 LNHDA and CDR2 SQIVND (reference sequence). The V gene lost 5 bases and the J gene lost 9 bases, with 8 bases spanning the gap. This CDR3 contains 11 residues.

V gene TRBV18 combines with J gene TRBJ2-7, with a weak D call TRBD1 (5 bases). CDR1 and CDR2 (germline): KGHSH, LQKENI. Trimming took 4 bases from V and 3 from J, leaving 13 bases between them. This CDR3 is 14 amino acids long. CDR3 bases: TGTGCCAGCTCACTAGACCAGGGTTTCTACGAGCAGTACTTC. Protein: CASSLDQGFYEQYF.

The chain links TRBV5-4 to TRBJ2-2; perhaps TRBD1 as D (5 bases). The CDR3 has 14 amino acids. Trimming removed 6 bases from V and 6 bases from J, with 15 bases in between. Germline loops: CDR1 SGHNT, CDR2 YYREEE (reference sequence). The CDR3: CASILWGVAGELFF. DNA of the CDR3: TGTGCCAGCATACTGTGGGGCGTGGCCGGGGAGCTGTTTTTT.

This clone occurred a few times. The chain links TRBV7-9 to TRBJ1-6, with 10 bases that match TRBD1. Germline-derived CDR1 and CDR2 are SEHNR and FQNEAQ (reference sequence). The CDR3 is 14 residues long. Losses at the gene ends were 7 bases for V and 9 bases for J; bases not matched to a gene: 6. CDR3 nucleotides: TGTGCCAGCACCCCGGGACAGGGGAGTTCACCCCTCCACTTT. Its translation: CASTPGQGSSPLHF.

The chain joins TRBV6-5 to TRBJ1-5; unclear D gene. This CDR3 has 15 amino acids. The germline V gene encodes CDR1 MNHEY and CDR2 SVGAGI. V was clipped by 0 bases and J by 4 bases, with 10 bases between them. Here the CDR3 reads CASSYSPLPNQPQHF. CDR3 bases: TGTGCCAGCAGTTACTCGCCCCTACCGAATCAGCCCCAGCATTTT.

The chain links TRBV5-8 to TRBJ1-2; D ambiguous. The CDR3 is 13 residues long. Trimming pared 0 bases from V and 1 base from J, leaving 4 bases between. Germline V gene lookup returns CDR1 SGHTS and CDR2 YDEGEE. This chain's CDR3 is CASSLGVNYGYTF. As DNA, the CDR3 is TGTGCCAGCAGCTTGGGCGTTAACTATGGCTACACCTTC.

V gene TRBV11-2 combines with J gene TRBJ2-7, with no clear D. Germline V gene sequence: CDR1 SGHAT, CDR2 FQNNGV. Trimming cost V 3 bases and J 2 bases, with 11 bases left between them. CDR3 length: 14 amino acids. DNA for the CDR3: TGTGCCAGCAGCTTTGCGTCGGCGACCTACGAGCAGTACTTC. Amino acid sequence: CASSFASATYEQYF.

The V gene is TRBV19, the J gene TRBJ2-6; D call uncertain. CDR1 is LNHDA and CDR2 is SQIVND in the germline V gene (reference sequence). V dropped 5 bases and J dropped 0 bases, with 11 bases sitting between them. This CDR3 region has 16 residues. The chain's CDR3 is CASSSQQDSGANVLTF. Here the CDR3 DNA reads TGTGCCAGTAGTTCTCAGCAGGACTCTGGGGCCAACGTCCTGACTTTC.

J is TRBJ1-5 and V is TRBV18; 9 bases agree with TRBD1. Trimming at V came to 6 bases and at J to 5 bases, leaving 14 bases not matched to a gene. Germline CDR1 KGHSH, CDR2 LQKENI. The CDR3 totals 17 residues. The CDR3 loop reads CASSIKPGQGGDQPQHF. The CDR3 region has the DNA TGTGCCAGCTCGATAAAACCGGGACAGGGAGGAGATCAGCCCCAGCATTTT.

The chain combines TRBV21-1 with TRBJ1-2; TRBD1 is the table's D call, not checked against the DNA. TRBV21-1 is listed as a pseudogene. The CDR3 covers 12 residues. As DNA, the CDR3 is TGTGCCAGCAGCAAGGACAGGGATGGCTACACCTTC. Residues: CASSKDRDGYTF.

V gene TRBV7-6 combines with J gene TRBJ2-3; D not resolved. The CDR3 loop spans 13 amino acids. CDR1 and CDR2 (germline): SGHVS, FNYEAQ. V lost 1 base and J 6 bases, leaving 8 bases between the germline ends. The CDR3 region has the DNA TGTGCCAGCAGCTTAGGCGTGCTGGATACGCAGTATTTT. Encoded protein: CASSLGVLDTQYF. Looking up the rest from reference TRBV7-6 and TRBJ2-3 gives the full variable domain: GAGVSQSPRYKVTKRGQDVALRCDPISGHVSLYWYRQALGQGPEFLTYFNYEAQQDKSGLPNDRFSAERPEGSISTLTIQRTEQRDSAMYRCASSLGVLDTQYFGPGTRLTVL.

The V gene is TRBV7-2, the J gene TRBJ2-1; D unclear. Germline V gene data show CDR1 as SGHTA and CDR2 as FQGNSA. V gave up 3 bases and J gave up 0 bases, with 9 bases separating them. The CDR3 covers 15 residues. CDR3 nucleotide sequence: TGTGCCAGCAGCTTTAGCTTGATCTCCTACAATGAGCAGTTCTTC. Translating it yields CASSFSLISYNEQFF.

This clone has just one count. Other DNA sequences in this sample translate to the same CDR3. The rearrangement uses TRBV7-2 and TRBJ2-5; maybe TRBD2 (7 bases). Trimming removed 6 bases at V and 2 bases at J, with 13 bases between. Per the germline V gene, CDR1 is SGHTA and CDR2 is FQGNSA. The CDR3 has 14 residues. The CDR3 reads CASSLEGGQETQYF. CDR3 coding DNA: TGTGCCAGCAGTCTAGAGGGGGGGCAAGAGACCCAGTACTTC.

About this clone: In this CDR3 the conserved last residue, phenylalanine or tryptophan, is missing, so a read error is likely. The DNA is omitted, as the CDR3 cannot be located on it reliably, and the CDR3 follows TCRdb's listing. The J gene is TRBJ1-2, the V gene TRBV6-8; the table's D call, TRBD1, was not checked against the DNA. The CDR3 is 14 amino acids long, termini counted. Germline CDR1 MNHGY, CDR2 SAAAGT. Here the CDR3 reads CASSRRRTGSRFAV.

The gene calls are TRBV6-6 and TRBJ2-7; 7 positions agree with TRBD1. The V and J ends lost 6 bases and 2 bases, in that order; junction bases with no gene match: 1. The CDR3 runs to 12 residues. CDR1 and CDR2 from the germline V gene are MNHNY and SVGAGI (reference sequence). The CDR3 spells CASRTGAYEQYF. The CDR3 DNA follows: TGTGCCAGCAGAACAGGGGCCTACGAGCAGTACTTC.

The V and J genes are TRBV2 and TRBJ2-7; the match to TRBD1 covers 9 bases. V shed 8 bases and J 2 bases; nucleotides not matched to a gene: 10. The CDR3 sequence is 15 residues long. The V gene's germline CDR1 is SNHLY and CDR2 FYNNEI. The CDR3 DNA follows: TGTGCCAGCTGGAAGACGGGACAGGGCACCTACGAGCAGTACTTC. It codes for CASWKTGQGTYEQYF. The variable domain in full, with the rest retrieved from reference TRBV2 and TRBJ2-7, is EPEVTQTPSHQVTQMGQEVILRCVPISNHLYFYWYRQILGQKVEFLVSFYNNEISEKSEIFDDQFSVERPDGSNFTLKIRSTKLEDSAMYFCASWKTGQGTYEQYFGPGTRLTVT.

The chain recombines TRBV7-9 with TRBJ2-2; 7 bases fit TRBD1. This CDR3 region has 14 residues. V shed 4 bases and J 5 bases; nucleotides not matched to a gene: 4. CDR1 is SEHNR, CDR2 FQNEAQ, per germline (reference sequence). This chain's CDR3 is CASSSQQGTGELFF. CDR3 bases: TGTGCCAGCAGCTCTCAACAGGGGACCGGGGAGCTGTTTTTT.